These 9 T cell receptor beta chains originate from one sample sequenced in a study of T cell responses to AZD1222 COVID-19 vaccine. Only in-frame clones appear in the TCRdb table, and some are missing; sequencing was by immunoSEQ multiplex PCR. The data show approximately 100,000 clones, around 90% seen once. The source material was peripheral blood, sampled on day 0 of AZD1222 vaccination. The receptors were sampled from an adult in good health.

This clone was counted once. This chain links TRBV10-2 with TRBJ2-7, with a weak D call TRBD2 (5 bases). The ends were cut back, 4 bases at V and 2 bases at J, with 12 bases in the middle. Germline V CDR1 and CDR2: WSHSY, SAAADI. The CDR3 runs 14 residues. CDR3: CASSGGGRAYEQYF. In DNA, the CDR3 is TGCGCCAGCAGTGGAGGCGGGCGTGCCTACGAGCAGTACTTC.

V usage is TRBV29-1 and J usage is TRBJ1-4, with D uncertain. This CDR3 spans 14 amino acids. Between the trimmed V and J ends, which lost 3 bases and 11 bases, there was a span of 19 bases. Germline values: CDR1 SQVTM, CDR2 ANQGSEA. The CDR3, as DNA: TGCAGCGTTGATGCCGGTTCCTCCCGTGGGAAACTGTTTTTT. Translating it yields CSVDAGSSRGKLFF.

CDR3 sequence (DNA): TGTGCCAGCTCAACTACTAGCGGGGGGGCCTACGAGCAGTACTTC. This codes for CASSTTSGGAYEQYF. V usage is TRBV18 and J usage is TRBJ2-7; 13 bases fit TRBD2. The length of the CDR3 is 15 residues. The J segment lost 2 bases and the V segment lost 5 bases, leaving 3 bases of the junction unmatched. The V gene's germline CDR1 is KGHSH and CDR2 LQKENI.

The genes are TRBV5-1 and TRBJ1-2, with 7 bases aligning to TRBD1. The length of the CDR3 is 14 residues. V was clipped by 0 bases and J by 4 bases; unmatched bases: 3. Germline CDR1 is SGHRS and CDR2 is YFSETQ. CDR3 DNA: TGCGCCAGCAGCTTGGCGGAGGGGGCCTATGGCTACACCTTC. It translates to CASSLAEGAYGYTF.

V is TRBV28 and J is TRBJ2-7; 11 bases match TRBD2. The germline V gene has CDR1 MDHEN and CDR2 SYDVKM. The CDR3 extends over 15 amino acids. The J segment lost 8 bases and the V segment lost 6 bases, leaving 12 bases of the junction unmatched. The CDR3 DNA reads TGTGCCAGCAGCAAAACTAGCGGGAGAGGGAAAAAGCAGTACTTC. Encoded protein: CASSKTSGRGKKQYF.

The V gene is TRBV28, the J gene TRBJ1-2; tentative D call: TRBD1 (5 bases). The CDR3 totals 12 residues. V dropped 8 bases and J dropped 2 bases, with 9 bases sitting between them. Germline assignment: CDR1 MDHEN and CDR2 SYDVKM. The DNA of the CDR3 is TGTGCCAGCCAGACAGCCAACTATGGCTACACCTTC. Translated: CASQTANYGYTF.

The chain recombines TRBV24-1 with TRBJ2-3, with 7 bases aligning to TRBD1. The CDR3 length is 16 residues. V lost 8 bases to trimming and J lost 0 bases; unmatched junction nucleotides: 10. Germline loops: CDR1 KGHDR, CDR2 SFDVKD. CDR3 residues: CATTELGTESTDTQYF. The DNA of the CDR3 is TGTGCCACCACTGAACTCGGGACAGAGAGCACAGATACGCAGTATTTT.

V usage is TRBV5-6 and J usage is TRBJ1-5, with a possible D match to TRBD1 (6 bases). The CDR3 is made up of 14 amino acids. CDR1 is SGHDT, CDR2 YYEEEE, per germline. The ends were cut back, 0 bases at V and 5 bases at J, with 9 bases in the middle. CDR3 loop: CASSLASGDQPQHF. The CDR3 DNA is TGTGCCAGCAGCTTGGCTTCAGGGGATCAGCCCCAGCATTTT. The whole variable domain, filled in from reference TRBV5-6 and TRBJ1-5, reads DAGVTQSPTHLIKTRGQQVTLRCSPKSGHDTVSWYQQALGQGPQFIFQYYEEEERQRGNFPDRFSGHQFPNYSSELNVNALLLGDSALYLCASSLASGDQPQHFGDGTRLSIL.

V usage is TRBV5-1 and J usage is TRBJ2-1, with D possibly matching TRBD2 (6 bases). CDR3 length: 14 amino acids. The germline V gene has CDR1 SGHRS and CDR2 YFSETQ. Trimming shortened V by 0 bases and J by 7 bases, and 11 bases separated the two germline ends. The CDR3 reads CASSLGGEWNEQFF. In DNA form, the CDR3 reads TGCGCCAGCAGCTTGGGCGGGGAGTGGAATGAGCAGTTCTTC.